One and the same sample provided the 5 T cell receptor beta chains below, sequenced in a study of a mutant IDH1 vaccine in newly diagnosed glioma. Time point of the sample: week 5, during vaccination. Vaccination used 300 ug of mutant IDH1 20-mer peptide per dose, with topical imiquimod. Repertoires were generated with immunoSEQ multiplex PCR, while TCRdb's copy carries only in-frame clones and drops some. This table holds some 55,000 clones, about 90% found once. For these TCRs, the target antigens are not known. This material consisted of PBMCs, taken from a glioma patient whose treatment included an IDH1 peptide vaccine. The receptors come from a woman aged 40 to 55 with glioma.

Only one count was recorded for this clone. The chain uses TRBV6-1 and TRBJ2-7; TRBD1 is a possible D gene (5 bases). The germline V gene has CDR1 MNHNS and CDR2 SASEGT. Deletions cut 10 bases from V and 2 bases from J, with 21 bases between. The CDR3 sequence is 15 residues long. DNA for the CDR3: TGTGCCACCTCCATACGCGTGACAGAAGCCTACGAGCAGTACTTC. Translation gives CATSIRVTEAYEQYF.

The V call is TRBV14, the J call TRBJ2-1; 9 bases line up with TRBD2. The CDR3 contains 17 residues. CDR1 and CDR2 from the germline V gene are SGHDN and FVKESK. With V trimmed by 1 base and J by 4 bases, 8 bases remained unmatched. The DNA of the CDR3 is TGTGCCAGCAGCCAAGGAGTTAGGACTAGCGCATACAATGAGCAGTTCTTC. This encodes CASSQGVRTSAYNEQFF.

V usage is TRBV14 and J usage is TRBJ2-5; D is perhaps TRBD1 (7 bases). V lost 4 bases and J lost 2, with 17 bases in between. This CDR3 region has 16 residues. The V gene's germline CDR1 is SGHDN and CDR2 FVKESK. The CDR3: CASSPSTGTLQETQYF. The CDR3, as DNA: TGTGCCAGCAGCCCTTCGACAGGGACTTTACAAGAGACCCAGTACTTC.

V and J are TRBV19 and TRBJ1-4, with TRBD1 matching over 8 bases. Losses at the gene ends were 7 bases for V and 7 bases for J; bases not matched to a gene: 8. This CDR3 has 14 residues. Germline CDR1 LNHDA, CDR2 SQIVND (reference sequence). The CDR3 loop is CASKEQGAIEKLFF. In nucleotides, the CDR3 is TGTGCCAGTAAGGAGCAGGGGGCAATTGAAAAACTGTTTTTT.

The genes are TRBV4-2 and TRBJ2-1; tentative D call: TRBD2 (7 bases). V was clipped by 0 bases and J by 5 bases, with 14 bases between them. The CDR3 extends over 16 amino acids. Looked up from germline, CDR1 is LGHNA and CDR2 is YNFKEQ. CDR3 sequence (DNA): TGTGCCAGCAGCCAAGAGGGGGGGGCGGGGGACAATGAGCAGTTCTTC. Protein: CASSQEGGAGDNEQFF.